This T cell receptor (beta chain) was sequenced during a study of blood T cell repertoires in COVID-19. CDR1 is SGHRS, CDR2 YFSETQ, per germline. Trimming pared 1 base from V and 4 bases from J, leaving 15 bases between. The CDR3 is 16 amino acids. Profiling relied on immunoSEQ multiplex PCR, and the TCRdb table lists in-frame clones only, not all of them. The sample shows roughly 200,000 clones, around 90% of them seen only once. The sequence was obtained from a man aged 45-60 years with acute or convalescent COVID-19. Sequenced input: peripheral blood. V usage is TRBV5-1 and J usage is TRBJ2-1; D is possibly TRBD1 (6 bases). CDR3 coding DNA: TGCGCCAGCAGCTTGAGCATAGCAGGGGAGTACAATGAGCAGTTCTTC. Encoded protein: CASSLSIAGEYNEQFF.